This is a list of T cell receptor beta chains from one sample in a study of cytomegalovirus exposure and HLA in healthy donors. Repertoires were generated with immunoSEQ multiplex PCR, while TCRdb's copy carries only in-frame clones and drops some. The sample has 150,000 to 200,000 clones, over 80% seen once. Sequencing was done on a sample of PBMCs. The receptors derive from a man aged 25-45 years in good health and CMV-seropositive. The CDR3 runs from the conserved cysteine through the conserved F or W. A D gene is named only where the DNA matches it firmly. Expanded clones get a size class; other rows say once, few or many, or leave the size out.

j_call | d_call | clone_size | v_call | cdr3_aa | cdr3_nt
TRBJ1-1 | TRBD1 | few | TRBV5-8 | CASSSDRGYTEAFF | TGTGCCAGCAGCTCCGACAGGGGCTACACTGAAGCTTTCTTT
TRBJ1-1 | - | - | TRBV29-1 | CSVDGEYRTEAFF | TGCAGCGTTGATGGGGAGTATCGCACTGAAGCTTTCTTT
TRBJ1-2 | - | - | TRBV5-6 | CASKWGTGGYTF | TGTGCCAGCAAATGGGGAACAGGAGGCTACACCTTC
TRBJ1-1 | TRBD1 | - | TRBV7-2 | CASSSQGARTEAFF | TGTGCCAGCAGCTCTCAGGGGGCGAGGACTGAAGCTTTCTTT
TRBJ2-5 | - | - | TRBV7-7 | CASSLGPGANVKTQYF | TGTGCTAGCAGCTTAGGTCCAGGGGCAAACGTCAAGACCCAGTACTTC
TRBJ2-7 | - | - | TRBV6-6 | CASSGRHGNYEQYF | TGTGCCAGCAGTGGCCGACACGGGAACTACGAGCAGTACTTC
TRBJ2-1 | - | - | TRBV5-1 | CASSLFSSPEQFF | TGCGCCAGCAGCTTGTTTAGCAGTCCTGAGCAGTTCTTC
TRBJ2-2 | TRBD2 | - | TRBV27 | CASSILTSGAGGPGELFF | TGTGCCAGCAGTATCCTCACTAGCGGGGCCGGGGGACCCGGGGAGCTGTTTTTT
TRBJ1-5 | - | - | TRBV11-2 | CASSPGGVGNQPQHF | TGTGCCAGCAGCCCGGGAGGGGTAGGCAATCAGCCCCAGCATTTT
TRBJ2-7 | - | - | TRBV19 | CATVGGPQSSYEQYF | TGTGCCACCGTCGGAGGGCCCCAGAGCTCCTACGAGCAGTACTTC
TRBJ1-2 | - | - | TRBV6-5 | CASSYSPEAYGYTF | TGTGCCAGCAGTTACTCCCCAGAGGCCTATGGCTACACCTTC
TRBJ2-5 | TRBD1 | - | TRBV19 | CASSALQGVGETQYF | TGTGCCAGTAGTGCTCTACAGGGGGTTGGGGAGACCCAGTACTTC
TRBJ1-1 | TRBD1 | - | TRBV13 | CASSQTGMNTEAFF | TGTGCCAGCAGCCAGACAGGGATGAACACTGAAGCTTTCTTT
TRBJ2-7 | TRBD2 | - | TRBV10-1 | CASSEWSTSGSYEQYF | TGCGCCAGCAGTGAGTGGTCGACTAGCGGCTCCTACGAGCAGTACTTC
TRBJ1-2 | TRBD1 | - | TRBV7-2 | CASSLELTGQGAGYTF | TGTGCCAGCAGCTTAGAATTGACGGGACAGGGGGCTGGCTACACCTTC
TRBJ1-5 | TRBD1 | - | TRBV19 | CASSGHDRVIDQPQHF | TGTGCCAGTAGTGGGCACGACAGGGTTATCGATCAGCCCCAGCATTTT
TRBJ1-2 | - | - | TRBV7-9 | CASSEGANYGYTF | TGTGCCAGCAGCGAGGGAGCTAACTATGGCTACACCTTC
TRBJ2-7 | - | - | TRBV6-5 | CASSYSAGRVEQYF | TGTGCCAGCAGTTATAGTGCGGGGCGCGTGGAGCAGTACTTC
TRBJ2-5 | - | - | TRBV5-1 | CASSLLSQETQYF | TGCGCCAGCAGCTTGCTCTCCCAAGAGACCCAGTACTTC
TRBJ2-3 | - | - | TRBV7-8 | CASSLAPSRGITDTQYF | TGTGCCAGCAGCTTAGCGCCTTCACGGGGAATCACAGATACGCAGTATTTT
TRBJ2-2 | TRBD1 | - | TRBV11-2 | CASRDRGRLNTGELFF | TGTGCCAGCCGTGACAGGGGGCGACTGAACACCGGGGAGCTGTTTTTT
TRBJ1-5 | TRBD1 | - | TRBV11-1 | CASSLVMSQGAGQPQHF | TGTGCCAGCAGCTTAGTAATGTCGCAGGGGGCGGGTCAGCCCCAGCATTTT
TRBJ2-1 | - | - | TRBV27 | CASSPRTGSPEQFF | TGTGCCAGCAGCCCCCGTACAGGGTCCCCTGAGCAGTTCTTC
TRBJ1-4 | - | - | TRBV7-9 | CASSKRGDLNEKLFF | TGTGCCAGCAGCAAACGGGGGGACCTTAATGAAAAACTGTTTTTT
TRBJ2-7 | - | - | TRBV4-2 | CASSQGQGPSYEQYF | TGTGCCAGCAGCCAAGGGCAGGGCCCGTCCTACGAGCAGTACTTC
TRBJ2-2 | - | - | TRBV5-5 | CASRIPGESGELFF | TGTGCCAGCAGAATCCCAGGGGAGAGCGGGGAGCTGTTTTTT
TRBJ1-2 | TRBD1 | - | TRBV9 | CASWGTGGDYGYTF | TGTGCCAGCTGGGGGACAGGGGGCGACTATGGCTACACCTTC
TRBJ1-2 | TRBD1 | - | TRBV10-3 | CAISSGQPYGYTF | TGTGCCATCAGCTCGGGACAGCCCTATGGCTACACCTTC